This T cell receptor (beta chain) was recovered during a study of radiotherapy plus CTLA-4 blockade in lung cancer. Notes on the study in general: There was expansion of tumor-derived TCR clones in blood after radiotherapy plus ipilimumab.

Germline CDR1 reads LNHDA; CDR2 reads SQIVND (reference sequence). The CDR3 has 15 amino acids. Trimming left V 3 bases short and J 6 bases short, with 12 bases between. Measured with immunoSEQ multiplex PCR; TCRdb has only the in-frame clones, and not every one. The sample yields 100,000 or so clones, around 83% seen once. As to this clone: Its antigen remains unidentified.

This TCR was sampled from a human donor with non-small cell lung cancer that progressed on radiotherapy plus ipilimumab. Specimen: peripheral blood, collected from a patient treated with radiotherapy plus ipilimumab. The chain combines TRBV19 with TRBJ1-6, with no clear D. CDR3 sequence: CASSIDTLSNSPLHF. The DNA of the CDR3 is TGTGCCAGTAGTATCGACACCCTCTCTAATTCACCCCTCCACTTT.